Listed here are 29 T cell receptor beta chains from one sample, sequenced in a study of regulatory T cells in long-lasting Graves disease. iRepertoire HTBI primers and Arm-PCR of CDR3 regions built TCR beta libraries. MiXCR, run by TCRdb on the multiplex PCR reads, gives a single entry per CDR3 protein. The sample includes about 420,000 distinct CDR3 sequences, 23% of them seen just once. Time point noted: persistent/refractory GD, antithyroid drugs over 5 years with positive TRAb. Preparation of the TCR library used RNA extracted from PBMCs. The input for sequencing was peripheral blood mononuclear cells (PBMCs), taken when the disease was refractory, from a patient treated with antithyroid drugs. These receptors were obtained from a female donor with Graves disease.

This clonotype came up many times. The chain has TRBV2 and TRBJ2-6, with a possible D match to TRBD1 (6 bases). In germline, CDR1 is SNHLY, CDR2 FYNNEI. Trimming cost V 3 bases and J 5 bases, with 8 bases left between them. This CDR3 region has 14 residues. CDR3 region: CASSDRGRANVLTF. CDR3 in DNA: TGTGCCAGCAGTGACAGGGGTCGGGCCAACGTCCTGACTTTC.

This clonotype was observed a handful of times. CDR3 bases: TGTGCCAGCAGCGAGACAGACATGAACACTGAAGCTTTCTTT. Translating gives CASSETDMNTEAFF. This sequence joins TRBV5-5 and TRBJ1-1, with a weak D call TRBD1 (5 bases). CDR1 is SGHKS, CDR2 YYEKEE, per germline (reference sequence). Deletions cut 4 bases from V and 0 bases from J, with 10 bases between. CDR3 length: 14 residues.

This clonotype was found a few times. V and J are TRBV3-1 and TRBJ1-1; D is ambiguous. The V end lost 3 bases, the J end lost 3 bases, and 8 bases lay between the germline ends. This CDR3 contains 13 residues. From germline, CDR1 is LGHDT and CDR2 YNNKEL (reference sequence). The CDR3 DNA follows: TGTGCCAGCAGCCATCGGGCCTACACTGAAGCTTTCTTT. Its protein is CASSHRAYTEAFF.

Only a few counts were recorded for this clonotype. The chain combines TRBV19 with TRBJ1-5; the D is unclear. Trimming pared 1 base from V and 7 bases from J, leaving 8 bases between. The CDR3 extends over 13 amino acids. Germline CDR1 LNHDA, CDR2 SQIVND (reference sequence). CDR3 DNA sequence: TGTGCCAGTAGTATAGTTTTAGAACAGCCCCAGCATTTT. Translated, it gives CASSIVLEQPQHF.

At least ten counts were recorded for this clonotype. This chain uses TRBV6-1 with TRBJ2-7; D is perhaps TRBD1 (5 bases). CDR1 is MNHNS, CDR2 SASEGT, per germline. Between the trimmed V and J ends, which lost 1 base and 0 bases, there was a span of 10 bases. CDR3 size: 15 residues. The CDR3 coding sequence is TGTGCCAGCAGTGAAGTCAGGGCGAACTCCTACGAGCAGTACTTC. This encodes CASSEVRANSYEQYF.

This clonotype occurred a few times. The CDR3 DNA is TGTGCCAGTAGTATCAGTGGTCGGGGGAATCAGCCCCAGCATTTT. Translated: CASSISGRGNQPQHF. This chain joins TRBV19 and TRBJ1-5; TRBD1 might be the D (5 bases). V lost 3 bases to trimming and J lost 4 bases, with 13 bases between them. The CDR3 covers 15 residues. Germline V gene sequence: CDR1 LNHDA, CDR2 SQIVND (reference sequence).

This clonotype was observed many times. The CDR3 here is CASSLGRAEAFF. DNA for the CDR3: TGTGCCAGCAGCTTAGGACGAGCTGAAGCTTTCTTT. The chain carries TRBV13 and TRBJ1-1; D ambiguous. This CDR3 comprises 12 residues. The germline V and J ends were trimmed by 0 bases and 6 bases, with 5 bases remaining between them. The germline gives CDR1 PRHDT, CDR2 FYEKMQ (reference sequence). The complete variable domain, with remaining parts taken from reference TRBV13 and TRBJ1-1, reads AAGVIQSPRHLIKEKRETATLKCYPIPRHDTVYWYQQGPGQDPQFLISFYEKMQSDKGSIPDRFSAQQFSDYHSELNMSSLELGDSALYFCASSLGRAEAFFGQGTRLTVV.

This clonotype was picked up many times. The chain joins TRBV28 to TRBJ2-7; possible D gene TRBD2, 6 bases. CDR1 is MDHEN, CDR2 SYDVKM, per germline. V was shortened by 3 bases and J by 6 bases, with 12 bases between the two germline ends. The CDR3 extends over 13 amino acids. The CDR3 DNA is TGTGCCAGCAGTTTGGAGGGTTGGGGCGAGCAGTACTTC. This codes for CASSLEGWGEQYF. The whole variable domain, remainder taken from reference TRBV28 and TRBJ2-7, is DVKVTQSSRYLVKRTGEKVFLECVQDMDHENMFWYRQDPGLGLRLIYFSYDVKMKEKGDIPEGYSVSREKKERFSLILESASTNQTSMYLCASSLEGWGEQYFGPGTRLTVT.

This clonotype was found a few times. The V gene is TRBV19, the J gene TRBJ1-6; tentatively, D is TRBD1 (5 bases). Germline V gene sequence: CDR1 LNHDA, CDR2 SQIVND (reference sequence). V was cut by 9 bases and J by 10 bases, with 22 bases left in between. CDR3 length equals 15 residues. The CDR3 coding sequence is TGTGCCAGCCAGACCTCGGCAGGGCTGGGGTCACCCCTCCACTTT. It specifies CASQTSAGLGSPLHF.

This clonotype has at least ten counts. The rearrangement uses TRBV2 and TRBJ2-2; D may be TRBD1 (5 bases). Trimming cost V 6 bases and J 0 bases, with 8 bases left between them. The CDR3 runs to 14 residues. CDR1 SNHLY and CDR2 FYNNEI come from the germline V gene. The CDR3 spells CASRDNPNTGELFF. The CDR3 nucleotides are TGTGCCAGCAGGGACAACCCGAACACCGGGGAGCTGTTTTTT. The full variable domain, with the rest looked up from reference TRBV2 and TRBJ2-2, is EPEVTQTPSHQVTQMGQEVILRCVPISNHLYFYWYRQILGQKVEFLVSFYNNEISEKSEIFDDQFSVERPDGSNFTLKIRSTKLEDSAMYFCASRDNPNTGELFFGEGSRLTVL.

In DNA, the CDR3 is TGTGCCAGCACCATGTTAGGGGAGCTGTTTTTT. Translating it yields CASTMLGELFF. The chain links TRBV7-9 to TRBJ2-2; D gene unclear. The CDR3 sequence is 11 residues long. Deletions cut 7 bases from V and 8 bases from J, with 8 bases between. The V gene's germline CDR1 is SEHNR and CDR2 FQNEAQ (reference sequence). The full variable domain, with the rest looked up from reference TRBV7-9 and TRBJ2-2, is DTGVSQNPRHKITKRGQNVTFRCDPISEHNRLYWYRQTLGQGPEFLTYFQNEAQLEKSRLLSDRFSAERPKGSFSTLEIQRTEQGDSAMYLCASTMLGELFFGEGSRLTVL.

This clonotype was observed at least ten times. This chain connects TRBV7-2 to TRBJ1-1; no reliable D call. The CDR3 has 15 amino acids. The germline CDR1 and CDR2 sequences are SGHTA and FQGNSA. V lost 4 bases, J lost 0 bases, and 12 bases lay in between. CDR3 sequence: CASSSDSNMNTEAFF. CDR3 DNA sequence: TGTGCCAGCAGCTCGGACTCGAATATGAACACTGAAGCTTTCTTT.

This clonotype has at least ten counts. The chain recombines TRBV4-1 with TRBJ1-4, with D tentatively TRBD1 (6 bases). Trimming shortened V by 5 bases and J by 8 bases, and 18 bases separated the two germline ends. The germline V gene encodes CDR1 MGHRA and CDR2 YSYEKL. The CDR3 has 15 amino acids. The CDR3, as DNA: TGCGCCAGCAGCATCCCAGGGGTAAACTGGGAAAAACTGTTTTTT. Protein: CASSIPGVNWEKLFF.

This clonotype was observed at least ten times. The rearrangement joins TRBV11-2 to TRBJ2-7; D ambiguous. V dropped 0 bases and J dropped 1 base, with 7 bases sitting between them. Germline assignment: CDR1 SGHAT and CDR2 FQNNGV. The CDR3 contains 14 residues. The chain's CDR3 is CASSLEAISYEQYF. As DNA, the CDR3 is TGTGCCAGCAGCTTAGAGGCTATTTCCTACGAGCAGTACTTC.

This clonotype was found many times. V is TRBV27 and J is TRBJ1-1; D possibly corresponds to TRBD1 (6 bases). The CDR3 sequence is 15 residues long. The V end was cut by 5 bases, the J end by 4 bases, with 17 bases between. CDR1 is MNHEY, CDR2 SMNVEV, per germline (reference sequence). The CDR3 nucleotides are TGTGCCAGCAGTCCCATTAACAGGGTGGGCACTGAAGCTTTCTTT. It specifies CASSPINRVGTEAFF.

This clonotype has a count of ten or more. The CDR3 DNA follows: TGTGCCAGCAGTCTTGGGAGTTGGGGCGAGCAGTACTTC. Amino acids: CASSLGSWGEQYF. The chain recombines TRBV27 with TRBJ2-7, with D possibly matching TRBD2 (5 bases). The germline V gene encodes CDR1 MNHEY and CDR2 SMNVEV (reference sequence). The ends were cut back, 5 bases at V and 6 bases at J, with 14 bases in the middle. The CDR3 runs to 13 residues.

The J gene is TRBJ2-7, the V gene TRBV6-1, with 9 bases that match TRBD1. V lost 9 bases, J lost 3 bases, and 9 bases stayed unmatched. This CDR3 is 14 amino acids long. Germline V CDR1 and CDR2: MNHNS, SASEGT. The CDR3 loop reads CASKTGQGIYEQYF. In DNA form, the CDR3 reads TGTGCCAGTAAAACGGGACAGGGTATCTACGAGCAGTACTTC.

The sample holds many counts of this clonotype. The chain employs TRBV18 and TRBJ2-5; D call uncertain. Germline V CDR1 and CDR2: KGHSH, LQKENI. The CDR3 extends over 14 amino acids. Trimming removed 1 base from V and 7 bases from J, with 13 bases in between. The CDR3, as DNA: TGTGCCAGCTCACCACGTTTCTCCCCGGGGACCCAGTACTTC. Protein product: CASSPRFSPGTQYF.

This clonotype has a single count. A clone one base away is much larger, so this may be a read error. The CDR3 region is CASSLAGVEETQCF. The CDR3 DNA reads as TGTGCCAGCAGTTTGGCGGGAGTTGAGGAGACCCAGTGCTTC. This rearrangement joins TRBV12-3 or TRBV12-4 to TRBJ2-5; 7 nucleotides agree with TRBD2. This CDR3 region has 14 residues.

The rearrangement joins TRBV2 to TRBJ2-3, with a weak D call TRBD2 (7 bases). The CDR3 is 17 residues long. Trimming cost V 6 bases and J 5 bases, with 24 bases left between them. Looked up from germline, CDR1 is SNHLY and CDR2 is FYNNEI. Here the CDR3 reads CASSRGVTGLGEDTQYF. For the CDR3, the DNA is TGTGCCAGCAGCCGGGGGGTAACAGGGTTGGGAGAAGATACGCAGTATTTT.

Many counts were recorded for this clonotype. The CDR3 reads CASSPTGGDTEAFF. CDR3 coding DNA: TGTGCCAGCTCACCAACCGGAGGGGACACTGAAGCTTTCTTT. The J gene is TRBJ1-1, the V gene TRBV18, with a tentative D call TRBD1 (5 bases). The CDR3 extends over 14 amino acids. V lost 2 bases and J lost 3, with 10 bases in between. CDR1 and CDR2 from the germline V gene are KGHSH and LQKENI. The full variable domain, in which reference TRBV18 and TRBJ1-1 provide the parts outside the CDR3, is NAGVMQNPRHLVRRRGQEARLRCSPMKGHSHVYWYRQLPEEGLKFMVYLQKENIIDESGMPKERFSAEFPKEGPSILRIQQVVRGDSAAYFCASSPTGGDTEAFFGQGTRLTVV.

This clonotype was detected only a few times. One end of the junction does not line up with germline, which may come from a read error. This chain joins TRBV5-1 and TRBJ2-1; TRBD2 aligns across 11 bases. CDR1 is SGHRS and CDR2 is YFSETQ in the germline V gene. The length of the CDR3 is 18 residues. This CDR3 reads CASSFAPSGRSSYNERFF. CDR3 nucleotide sequence: TGCGCCAGCAGCTTCGCGCCTAGCGGGAGGAGCTCCTACAATGAGCGGTTCTTC.

As to this clonotype: This may come from a read error, since a much larger clone is one base off. This chain joins TRBV11-1 and TRBJ2-5; 10 bases align to TRBD2. CDR3 size: 17 residues. Germline-derived CDR1 and CDR2 are SGHAT and FQDESV (reference sequence). V shed 4 bases, J shed 5 bases, and the junction held 13 bases outside the gene matches. The CDR3 DNA reads as TGTGCCAGCAGCTCGACCCTAGCGGGAGCTCGGAGGGAGACCCAGTACTTC. Encoded protein: CASSSTLAGARRETQYF.

This clonotype showed up just a few times. This chain uses TRBV5-1 with TRBJ1-4; D ambiguous. Trimming left V 0 bases short and J 3 bases short, with 6 bases between. The germline CDR1 and CDR2 sequences are SGHRS and YFSETQ. The CDR3 is 14 amino acids. This CDR3 is CASSLDGPNEKLFF. CDR3 nucleotide sequence: TGCGCCAGCAGCTTGGACGGACCTAATGAAAAACTGTTTTTT.

This clonotype was observed at least ten times. The V call is TRBV19, the J call TRBJ1-1; D ambiguous. Looked up from germline, CDR1 is LNHDA and CDR2 is SQIVND (reference sequence). The CDR3 covers 15 residues. Between the trimmed V and J ends, which lost 0 bases and 5 bases, there was a span of 13 bases. In DNA form, the CDR3 reads TGTGCCAGTAGTATAGACTCGGTAGTGTGGACTGAAGCTTTCTTT. Its protein is CASSIDSVVWTEAFF.

This clonotype was counted at least ten times. The chain has TRBV28 and TRBJ1-4, with a tentative D call TRBD1 (5 bases). Per the germline V gene, CDR1 is MDHEN and CDR2 is SYDVKM. V lost 6 bases and J 4 bases, leaving 12 bases between the germline ends. CDR3 size: 14 residues. The chain's CDR3 is CASRDGTVNEKLFF. The CDR3 coding sequence is TGTGCCAGCAGGGACGGGACGGTTAATGAAAAACTGTTTTTT.

This clonotype was found a few times. The V gene is TRBV28, the J gene TRBJ1-3, with 8 bases matching TRBD1. The CDR3 is 16 residues long. V shed 5 bases, J shed 3 bases, and the junction held 9 bases outside the gene matches. Germline CDR1 is MDHEN and CDR2 is SYDVKM. CDR3 in amino acids: CASSPKPGGRGNTIYF. The CDR3 DNA sequence: TGTGCCAGCAGTCCCAAACCAGGGGGCCGTGGAAACACCATATATTTT.

As for this clonotype: One end of the junction varies from germline; a read error may be responsible. The V gene is TRBV2, the J gene TRBJ2-7; possible D gene TRBD2, 6 bases. The CDR3 contains 14 residues. Germline V CDR1 and CDR2: SNHLY, FYNNEI. CDR3 DNA: TGTGCCACCAGTGTTAGTCGGGAGAGTCTTCGGCAGTACTTC. Translating it yields CATSVSRESLRQYF.

This clonotype was found many times. The chain has TRBV27 and TRBJ1-2, with 7 bases fitting TRBD1. The CDR3 totals 13 residues. With 4 bases clipped from V and 3 bases from J, the junction kept 2 bases outside the gene matches. CDR1 is MNHEY, CDR2 SMNVEV, per germline (reference sequence). The CDR3 nucleotides read TGTGCCAGCAGTTACACAGGGGACTATGGCTACACCTTC. Its protein product is CASSYTGDYGYTF.